Listed below are T cell receptor beta chains from one sample, sequenced in a study of cytomegalovirus exposure and HLA in healthy donors. Measured with immunoSEQ multiplex PCR; TCRdb has only the in-frame clones, and not every one. The table records roughly 120,000 clones, almost 70% of them present only once. Material: PBMCs. Source of these receptors: a man aged 25-45 years in good health and CMV-seropositive. CDR3s include the opening cysteine and the closing phenylalanine or tryptophan. D genes are given only for firm matches. The size of a clone is reported for some rows only, either as once, few or many, or as a class for expanded clones.

D: TRBD1; V: TRBV7-8; size: few; J: TRBJ1-1; DNA: TGTGCCAGCAGCCGCAGGGGGGCTGAAGCTTTCTTT; CDR3: CASSRRGAEAFF
D: -; V: TRBV30; size: few; J: TRBJ1-2; DNA: TGTGCCTGGACCAGGGTGGGCGGCTACACCTTC; CDR3: CAWTRVGGYTF
D: TRBD1; V: TRBV28; size: -; J: TRBJ1-1; DNA: TGTGCCAGCAGCTCTCACGGCCAAACAGGGGCCCTGAACACTGAAGCTTTCTTT; CDR3: CASSSHGQTGALNTEAFF
D: TRBD2; V: TRBV5-1; size: -; J: TRBJ2-5; DNA: TGCGCCAGCAGCTTGGGGGTAGCGGGGGGCTTCCAAGAGACCCAGTACTTC; CDR3: CASSLGVAGGFQETQYF
D: TRBD1; V: TRBV10-2; size: few; J: TRBJ2-6; DNA: TGCGCCAGCAGTGGAAGTGACAGGGCTCCCGGGGCCAACGTCCTGACTTTC; CDR3: CASSGSDRAPGANVLTF
D: TRBD1; V: TRBV4-1; size: -; J: TRBJ1-5; DNA: TGCGCCAGCAGCCACACGACAGGGGATTCACATCAGCCCCAGCATTTT; CDR3: CASSHTTGDSHQPQHF
D: TRBD1; V: TRBV19; size: few; J: TRBJ2-7; DNA: TGTGCCAGTAGTATTACCGGGACAGGGGGCAACGAGCAGTACTTC; CDR3: CASSITGTGGNEQYF
D: -; V: TRBV5-4; size: -; J: TRBJ2-7; DNA: TGTGCCAGCAGCTTGGGCAGGGAAGGCGAGCAGTACTTC; CDR3: CASSLGREGEQYF
D: TRBD1; V: TRBV29-1; size: once; J: TRBJ2-1; DNA: TGCAGCGTTGAGGGGTGGACAGGGGTATACAATGAGCAGTTCTTC; CDR3: CSVEGWTGVYNEQFF
D: -; V: TRBV2; size: -; J: TRBJ1-5; DNA: TGTGCCAGCAGTGAAAGGGGGACCCGAAACCCTCAGCCCCAGCATTTT; CDR3: CASSERGTRNPQPQHF
D: -; V: TRBV2; size: -; J: TRBJ1-1; DNA: TGTGCCAGCAATCCCGGGAACACTGAAGCTTTCTTT; CDR3: CASNPGNTEAFF
D: -; V: TRBV7-2; size: -; J: TRBJ1-1; DNA: TGTGCCAGCAGCCCTGGACAGAGACTGAACACTGAAGCTTTCTTT; CDR3: CASSPGQRLNTEAFF